This TCR beta chain originates from a study of blood T cell repertoires in COVID-19. Background on the study: Donors in the United States, Italy and Spain gave samples during acute or convalescent COVID-19. Sample material is recorded as cDNA or gDNA derived from T cells, B-cell-depleted T cells, or PBMCs.

Source study methods: Amplification of reference gene primers provided the estimated nucleated cell counts. Produced via immunoSEQ multiplex PCR; TCRdb's table is partial and in-frame only. The V and J calls and clone size come from that table; D and trimming were worked out from the DNA. The table includes over 110,000 clones, about 91% detected once. Trimming removed 2 bases from V and 8 bases from J; junction bases left unmatched: 5. From germline, CDR1 is SGHTA and CDR2 FQGNSA. The CDR3 runs 15 residues. The sample was peripheral blood. The rearrangement uses TRBV7-2 and TRBJ1-4; 10 bases are a match to TRBD1. The source is a human donor in a cohort sampled during active COVID-19. The CDR3 nucleotides are TGTGCCAGCAGCTTATGGACAGGGGGAAACGAAAAACTGTTTTTT. This translates into CASSLWTGGNEKLFF.